The T cell receptor (beta chain) under discussion was sequenced for a study of control samples from healthy donors and cancer patients (dated by TCRdb to 2019 to 2021). Worth noting for this clone: Its antigen is not yet known. Within one base of it there is no much larger clone, and no base qualities were kept.

V is pared back by 4 bases and J by 12 bases, with 16 bases lying between the germline termini. CDR1 MDHEN and CDR2 SYDVKM were looked up in the germline V gene. There are 14 amino acids in the CDR3, from cysteine to phenylalanine inclusive. Only the CDR3 region is kept as DNA, spanning 42 bases read in frame from base 1. Library method: the immunoSEQ multiplex PCR assay. In its TCRdb copy, this immuneACCESS table keeps in-frame sequences only and misses some clones. Where compared with another copy, unresolved V genes explain less than half of these, and the others have no known cause. This sample comprises about 130,000 clones, around 90% of them detected only once. About 2.3% of the sample comes from the top ten.

The sequence joins TRBV28 to TRBJ1-6; the D gene is perhaps TRBD1, from 6 matching bases. This TCR was sampled from a man aged 40-49 years in good health. Sequenced input: blood. This receptor has the CDR3 CASSSGNRERPLHF. The DNA is TGTGCCAGCAGTTCGGGAAACAGGGAAAGACCCCTCCACTTT.